This T cell receptor beta chain was captured in a study of beta chain features in type 1 diabetes. This clone came up a few times. Its antigen is unknown. Sorted cells reached over 95% purity in every population. Overall study results and limits: TCRB repertoires of naive, central memory and Treg cells appeared more similar among patients than among healthy donors. Any role of HLA type in TCRB rearrangement remained unresolved here. Among type 1 diabetes patients, VDJ junctions had fewer insertions and more deletions.

Germline V gene lookup returns CDR1 SGHDT and CDR2 YYEEEE. This CDR3 is 15 amino acids long. Between the trimmed V and J ends, which lost 4 bases and 8 bases, there was a span of 16 bases. Reverse transcription of all isolated RNA meant that expressed TCRB transcripts were sequenced. Using immunoSEQ multiplex PCR, the repertoire was profiled, and TCRdb retains in-frame clones only, with some absent. The sample shows under 400,000 clones, approximately 12% of them seen only once. V is TRBV5-6 and J is TRBJ1-6; possibly TRBD1 for D (6 bases). The TCR comes from a young man in good health. The source material was naive CD4+ T cells from blood. The CDR3 sequence is CASSIVQGRDSPLHF. The CDR3 DNA is TGTGCCAGCAGCATCGTACAGGGAAGGGATTCACCCCTCCACTTT.